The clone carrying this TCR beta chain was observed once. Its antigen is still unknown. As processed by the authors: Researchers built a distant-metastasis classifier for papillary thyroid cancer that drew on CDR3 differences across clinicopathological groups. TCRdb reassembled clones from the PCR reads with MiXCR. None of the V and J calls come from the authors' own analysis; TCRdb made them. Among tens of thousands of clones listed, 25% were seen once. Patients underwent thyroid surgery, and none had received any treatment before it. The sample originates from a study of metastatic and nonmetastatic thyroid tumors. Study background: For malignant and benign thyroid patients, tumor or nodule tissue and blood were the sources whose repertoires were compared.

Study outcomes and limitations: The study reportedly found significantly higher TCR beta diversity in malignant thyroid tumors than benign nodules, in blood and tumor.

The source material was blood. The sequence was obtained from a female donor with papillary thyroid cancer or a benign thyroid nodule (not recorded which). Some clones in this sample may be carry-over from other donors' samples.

The CDR3 region is CSARDPSVPLYEQYF. The DNA for the CDR3 is TGCAGTGCTAGAGATCCTTCCGTCCCCCTCTACGAGCAGTACTTC. J is TRBJ2-7 and V is TRBV20-1; unclear D gene. Trimming left V 0 bases short and J 3 bases short, with 15 bases between. Germline CDR1 is DFQATT and CDR2 is SNEGSKA (reference sequence). The CDR3 is made up of 15 amino acids.